This T cell receptor (beta chain) appears in the sequencing data of a study of shared clonotypes between healthy human individuals. Study observations and caveats: Generally, naive subsets (rather than memory subsets) showed larger estimated richness. Several donors held about 5% of naive CD4 clonotypes in common.

Under the authors' procedure: ImmunoSEQ yielded junction-only sequences lacking quality scores, so filtering differed. The assay was immunoSEQ multiplex PCR, and TCRdb's table has in-frame clones only and misses some. V, J and clone size were drawn from that table, and D and trimming were deduced from the DNA. In the table there are more than 2,000,000 clones, approximately 95% of which are singletons. Concerning this clone: What it binds is unknown.

A CD45RA-negative memory subset and a CD45RA+ naive subset were separated from the CD4+ cells. Sequenced input: naive CD4+ T cells from PBMCs. Documented subset: CD45RA+ positively selected. The origin of this receptor is a young man in good health. Some clones in this sample may be carry-over from other donors' samples.

For the CDR3, the DNA is TGTGCCATCAGCCCGGGACTAGCGGTCTACGAGCAGTACTTC. Translation: CAISPGLAVYEQYF. The chain links TRBV10-3 to TRBJ2-7; 11 bases map to TRBD2. The CDR3 has 14 residues. CDR1 and CDR2 (germline): ENHRY, SYGVKD. J was trimmed by 3 bases and V by 6 bases; bases with no gene match: 4.